A selection of T cell receptor beta chains follows, all from one sample in a study of shared clonotypes between healthy human individuals. Profiled with immunoSEQ multiplex PCR; TCRdb holds only in-frame clones, not every one. The data hold 450,000 to 550,000 clones, with 70% to 80% observed a single time. What was sequenced was PBMCs. These receptors were collected from a woman in her thirties or forties in good health. Some clones in this sample may be carry-over from other donors' samples. Each CDR3 is given without its conserved first and last residue.

J gene,V gene,CDR3 protein
TRBJ2-2,TRBV7-9,ASSLGRGLGTGELF
TRBJ2-1,TRBV7-8,ASSSRGRGEWAYNEQF
TRBJ2-7,TRBV11-3,ASSLAGGEQY
TRBJ2-7,TRBV19,ASSRGTSGSSYEQY
TRBJ2-7,TRBV19,ASSLTGSYEQY
TRBJ2-1,TRBV7-8,ASSLAVNEQF
TRBJ1-1,TRBV19,ASISGWNTEAF
TRBJ1-5,TRBV11-2,ASSLASNQPQH
TRBJ1-1,TRBV6-1,ASRDGLNTEAF
TRBJ2-3,TRBV5-4,ASNPDSITDTQY
TRBJ2-3,TRBV19,ASSIGLAGPSDTQY
TRBJ2-1,TRBV7-3,ASSVGGSSYNEQF
TRBJ2-7,TRBV27,ASSLLAAPGEQY
TRBJ2-1,TRBV6-4,ASSAGTSGSYEQF
TRBJ1-2,TRBV7-2,ASSLAIGGARYGYT
TRBJ2-7,TRBV11-3,ASSLAYEQY
TRBJ1-1,TRBV30,AWRRQGNTEAF
TRBJ2-7,TRBV18,ASSPLVDSRNEQY
TRBJ1-5,TRBV2,ASSGTAIPNQPQH
TRBJ1-2,TRBV11-2,ASSLVGDTPYT
NA,TRBV30,AWSSGLAGVGEQY
TRBJ1-2,TRBV7-6,ASSLGPLGGYT
TRBJ2-7,TRBV6-5,ASSYLAGASYEQY
TRBJ2-3,TRBV28,ASSLGVGKTDTQY
TRBJ1-1,TRBV10-1,ATSDGTGTNTEAF